This TCR beta chain derives from a study of identical twins. Whole-study results and caveats: There was more out-of-frame TCR alpha sharing in monozygotic twins than models estimated.

Via MiXCR, TCRdb re-called the 5' RACE reads, giving one row per CDR3 protein. Of under 350,000 distinct CDR3 sequences in the sample, roughly 9.7% were seen once. This CDR3 region has 12 residues. CDR1 and CDR2 (germline): GTSNPN, SVGIG (reference sequence). The J segment lost 3 bases and the V segment lost 7 bases, leaving 5 bases of the junction unmatched. Turning to this clonotype: Its specificity is unknown.

All donors comprised healthy Caucasians. The same sample was also studied in work on yellow fever vaccine responses in identical twins.

The chain uses TRBV30 and TRBJ2-7, with TRBD1 identical over 8 bases. The material sequenced was CD8+ T cells sorted from blood. This receptor was obtained from a woman aged 18-30 years in good health. The CDR3 nucleotides are TGTGCCTTCCGGGACAGGAGCTACGAGCAGTACTTC. Residues: CAFRDRSYEQYF.